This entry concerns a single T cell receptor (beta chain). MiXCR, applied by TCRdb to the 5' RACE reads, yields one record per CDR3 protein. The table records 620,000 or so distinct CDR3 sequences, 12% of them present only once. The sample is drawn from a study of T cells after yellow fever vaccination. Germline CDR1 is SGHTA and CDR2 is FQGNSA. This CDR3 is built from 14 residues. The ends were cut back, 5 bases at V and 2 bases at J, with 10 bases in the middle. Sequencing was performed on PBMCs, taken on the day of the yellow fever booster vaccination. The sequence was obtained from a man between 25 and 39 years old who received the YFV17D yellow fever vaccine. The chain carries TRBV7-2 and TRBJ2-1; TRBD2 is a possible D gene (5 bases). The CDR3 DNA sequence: TGTGCCAGCAGCGAACAGACTACCTACAATGAGCAGTTCTTC. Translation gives CASSEQTTYNEQFF.